This T cell receptor beta chain was observed in a study of spatial heterogeneity in lung cancer. The library protocol tagged each TCR cDNA with a unique molecular identifier. In TCRdb, the 5' RACE reads were re-called with MiXCR into one record per CDR3 protein. The sample lists tens of thousands of distinct CDR3 sequences, around 5% occurring once. This CDR3 has 14 residues. The V end was cut by 2 bases, the J end by 1 base, with 3 bases between. CDR1 is SGHTA and CDR2 is FQGNSA in the germline V gene. Noted time point: sample taken at primary tumor resection. No cell sorting; template was whole RNA from tumor, lung tissue or PBMC. This clonotype was seen at least ten times.

This sequence joins TRBV7-2 and TRBJ2-6, with D unclear. The receptor was derived from a female donor with early-stage non-small cell lung cancer. This sample comprised PBMCs, obtained at surgery. The CDR3 sequence is CASSLKSGANVLTF. The CDR3 nucleotides read TGTGCCAGCAGCTTAAAGTCTGGGGCCAACGTCCTGACTTTC.